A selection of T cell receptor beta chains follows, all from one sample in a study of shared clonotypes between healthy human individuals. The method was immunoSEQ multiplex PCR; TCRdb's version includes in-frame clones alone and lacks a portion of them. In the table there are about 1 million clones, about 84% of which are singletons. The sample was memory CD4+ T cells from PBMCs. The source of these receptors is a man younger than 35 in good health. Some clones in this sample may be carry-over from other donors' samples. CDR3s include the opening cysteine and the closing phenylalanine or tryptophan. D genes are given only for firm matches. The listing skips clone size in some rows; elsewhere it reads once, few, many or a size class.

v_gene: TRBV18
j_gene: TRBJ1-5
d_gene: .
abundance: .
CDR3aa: CASSPHQGSDQPQHF
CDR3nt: TGTGCCAGCTCACCCCACCAGGGATCGGATCAGCCCCAGCATTTT

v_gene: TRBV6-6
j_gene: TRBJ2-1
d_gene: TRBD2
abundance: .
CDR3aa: CASRTILAGVLDEQFF
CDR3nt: TGTGCCAGCAGGACAATACTAGCGGGAGTTCTCGATGAGCAGTTCTTC

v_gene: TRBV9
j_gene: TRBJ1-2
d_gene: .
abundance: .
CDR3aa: CASSGKWGYTF
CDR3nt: TGTGCCAGCAGCGGGAAATGGGGCTACACCTTC

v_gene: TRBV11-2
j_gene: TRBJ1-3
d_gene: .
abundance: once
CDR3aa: CASSLWKGPSSGNTIYF
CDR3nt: TGTGCCAGCAGCTTATGGAAGGGACCGAGCTCTGGAAACACCATATATTTT

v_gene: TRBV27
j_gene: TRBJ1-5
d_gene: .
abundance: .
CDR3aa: CASRPMGQAVGQPQHF
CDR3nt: TGTGCCAGCAGGCCCATGGGGCAGGCGGTGGGTCAGCCCCAGCATTTT

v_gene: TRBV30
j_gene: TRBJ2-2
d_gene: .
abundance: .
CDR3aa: CAWSVLNGGGRGELFF
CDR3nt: TGTGCCTGGAGTGTACTAAATGGCGGCGGCCGCGGGGAGCTGTTTTTT

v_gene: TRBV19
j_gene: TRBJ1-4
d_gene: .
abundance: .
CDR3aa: CASSMVVGEKLFF
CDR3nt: TGTGCCAGTAGTATGGTGGTCGGCGAAAAACTGTTTTTT

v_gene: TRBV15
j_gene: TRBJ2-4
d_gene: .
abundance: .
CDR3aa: CATSRGEGAGLPNIQYF
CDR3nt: TGTGCCACCAGCAGAGGAGAGGGGGCGGGACTCCCAAACATTCAGTACTTC

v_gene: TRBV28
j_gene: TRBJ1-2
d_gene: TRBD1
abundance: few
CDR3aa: CASSLPGGLGYTF
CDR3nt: TGTGCCAGCAGTCTCCCAGGGGGCCTTGGCTACACCTTC

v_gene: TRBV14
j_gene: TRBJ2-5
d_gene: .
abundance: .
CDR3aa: CASSQVKGQETQYF
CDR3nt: TGTGCCAGCAGCCAAGTCAAGGGTCAGGAGACCCAGTACTTC

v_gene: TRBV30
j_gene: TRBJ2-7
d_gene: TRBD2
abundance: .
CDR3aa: CAWSWEGEQYF
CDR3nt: TGTGCCTGGAGTTGGGAGGGGGAGCAGTACTTC

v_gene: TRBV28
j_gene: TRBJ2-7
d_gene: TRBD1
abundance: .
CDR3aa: CASRLPPGTGIYEQYF
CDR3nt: TGTGCCAGCAGATTGCCTCCCGGGACAGGAATCTACGAGCAGTACTTC

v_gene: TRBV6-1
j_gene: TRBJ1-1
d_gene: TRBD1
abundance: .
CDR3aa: CASRVTGLNTEAFF
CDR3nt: TGTGCCAGCAGGGTGACAGGGCTGAACACTGAAGCTTTCTTT

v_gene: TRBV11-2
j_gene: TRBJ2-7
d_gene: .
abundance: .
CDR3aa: CASSLVAQQGYEQYF
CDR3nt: TGTGCCAGCAGCTTAGTTGCCCAGCAAGGGTACGAGCAGTACTTC

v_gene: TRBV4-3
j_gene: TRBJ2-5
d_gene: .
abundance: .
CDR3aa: CASSVSGAGETQYF
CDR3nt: TGCGCCAGCAGCGTTTCGGGGGCCGGAGAGACCCAGTACTTC

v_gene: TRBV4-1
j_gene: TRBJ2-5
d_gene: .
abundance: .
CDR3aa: CASSMGDPWETQYF
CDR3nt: TGCGCCAGCAGCATGGGGGACCCCTGGGAGACCCAGTACTTC

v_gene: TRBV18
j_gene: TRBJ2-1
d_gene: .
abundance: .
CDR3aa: CASSPSAGSDNEQFF
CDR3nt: TGTGCCAGCTCACCATCGGCGGGATCCGACAATGAGCAGTTCTTC

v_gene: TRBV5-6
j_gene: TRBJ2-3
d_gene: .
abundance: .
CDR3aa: CASSLPLGDTQYF
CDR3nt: TGTGCCAGCAGCCTCCCCCTGGGAGATACGCAGTATTTT

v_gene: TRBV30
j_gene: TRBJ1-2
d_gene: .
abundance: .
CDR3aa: CAWTQTVSYGYTF
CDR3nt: TGTGCCTGGACCCAGACAGTCTCCTATGGCTACACCTTC

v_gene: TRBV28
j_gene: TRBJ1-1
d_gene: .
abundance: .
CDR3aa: CAGFTGPTEAFF
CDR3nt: TGTGCCGGCTTTACAGGGCCCACTGAAGCTTTCTTT

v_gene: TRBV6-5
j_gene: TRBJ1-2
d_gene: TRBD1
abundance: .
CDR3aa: CATSEDRVDYGYTF
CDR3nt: TGTGCCACTTCTGAAGACAGGGTGGACTATGGCTACACCTTC

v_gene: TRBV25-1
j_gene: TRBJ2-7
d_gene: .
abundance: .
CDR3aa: CASKKGSYEQYF
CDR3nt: TGTGCCAGCAAGAAAGGGTCCTACGAGCAGTACTTC

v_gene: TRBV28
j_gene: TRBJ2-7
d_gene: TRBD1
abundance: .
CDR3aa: CASSIPPGTGAYEQYF
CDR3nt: TGTGCCAGCAGCATTCCCCCAGGAACAGGGGCCTACGAGCAGTACTTC

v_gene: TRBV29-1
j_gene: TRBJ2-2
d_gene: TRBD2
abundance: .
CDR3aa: CSVAFPGRGHTGELFF
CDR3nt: TGCAGCGTTGCATTCCCAGGGAGGGGACACACCGGGGAGCTGTTTTTT

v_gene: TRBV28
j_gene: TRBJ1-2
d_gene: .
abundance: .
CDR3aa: CASSLSGSGYGYTF
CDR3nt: TGTGCCAGCAGTTTGTCAGGCTCGGGCTATGGCTACACCTTC

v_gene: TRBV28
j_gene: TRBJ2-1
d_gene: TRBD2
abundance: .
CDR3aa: CASSSPRTSGRGREQFF
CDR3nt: TGTGCCAGCAGTTCCCCTAGGACTAGCGGGAGAGGGAGGGAGCAGTTCTTC

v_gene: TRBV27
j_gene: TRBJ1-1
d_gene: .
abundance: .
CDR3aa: CASSPNSAREAFF
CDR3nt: TGTGCCAGCAGTCCAAACAGCGCCCGAGAGGCTTTCTTT